Below, 27 T cell receptor beta chains from the same sample are listed, as sequenced in a study of neurological immune-mediated disorders. This sample's time point: longitudinal time-point 2. TCRdb re-called the 5' RACE reads with MiXCR, one entry per CDR3 protein. The profile shows over 75,000 distinct CDR3 sequences, 5.5% to 6.5% of them singletons. The sequenced material came from PBMCs. The receptors were sampled from a woman aged 55-75 years with multiple sclerosis.

This clonotype has ten or more counts. J is TRBJ2-5 and V is TRBV20-1; D is tentatively TRBD1 or TRBD2 (5 bases each). Trimming left V 3 bases short and J 4 bases short, with 9 bases between. The CDR3 consists of 12 residues. Germline V gene data show CDR1 as DFQATT and CDR2 as SNEGSKA (reference sequence). CDR3 DNA: TGCAGTGCTAGTATTGGGGGAGAGACCCAGTACTTC. Translated: CSASIGGETQYF.

This clonotype was observed many times. The genes are TRBV15 and TRBJ2-3, with D possibly being TRBD2 (6 bases). This CDR3 region has 18 residues. V lost 1 base, J lost 3 bases, and 20 bases lay in between. Germline V gives CDR1 LNHNV, CDR2 YYDKDF (reference sequence). Here the CDR3 DNA reads TGTGCCACCAGCAGAGGCGTCGGGGGTCGGGCCCGAACAGATACGCAGTATTTT. This encodes CATSRGVGGRARTDTQYF.

As DNA, the CDR3 is TGTGCCAGCAGCTTAGTCCGGGGCGCGGGCGAGCAGTACTTC. The encoded protein is CASSLVRGAGEQYF. This sequence joins TRBV11-2 and TRBJ2-7; D may correspond to TRBD1 or TRBD2 (5 bases each). In germline, CDR1 is SGHAT, CDR2 FQNNGV. The CDR3 spans 14 residues. The V end lost 1 base, the J end lost 6 bases, and 13 bases lay between the germline ends. The variable domain in full, with the rest retrieved from reference TRBV11-2 and TRBJ2-7, is EAGVAQSPRYKIIEKRQSVAFWCNPISGHATLYWYQQILGQGPKLLIQFQNNGVVDDSQLPKDRFSAERLKGVDSTLKIQPAKLEDSAVYLCASSLVRGAGEQYFGPGTRLTVT.

This clonotype showed up many times. The V gene is TRBV3-1, the J gene TRBJ1-1; D remains unclear. The V gene's germline CDR1 is LGHDT and CDR2 YNNKEL (reference sequence). This CDR3 spans 14 amino acids. Trimming stripped 1 base from V and 1 base from J, with 7 bases between. The CDR3 here is CASSQVGENTEAFF. The CDR3 nucleotides are TGTGCCAGCAGCCAAGTAGGAGAGAACACTGAAGCTTTCTTT. Together with reference TRBV3-1 and TRBJ1-1, the CDR3 gives the full variable domain: DTAVSQTPKYLVTQMGNDKSIKCEQNLGHDTMYWYKQDSKKFLKIMFSYNNKELIINETVPNRFSPKSPDKAHLNLHINSLELGDSAVYFCASSQVGENTEAFFGQGTRLTVV.

There are many counts of this clonotype. This chain joins TRBV5-1 and TRBJ1-6; no reliable D call. Germline CDR1 and CDR2: SGHRS and YFSETQ. The V gene lost 4 bases and the J gene lost 6 bases, with 11 bases spanning the gap. This CDR3 has 14 amino acids. CDR3 sequence reads: CASSLEHLNSPLHF. Here the CDR3 DNA reads TGCGCCAGCAGCCTGGAGCATCTTAATTCACCCCTCCACTTT.

This clonotype was recorded at least ten times. CDR3 sequence (DNA): TGCGCCAGCAGCTTGGGAGGACAGGCTTCACCCCTCCACTTT. It specifies CASSLGGQASPLHF. The rearrangement uses TRBV5-1 and TRBJ1-6; 7 nucleotides agree with TRBD1. Germline CDR1 reads SGHRS; CDR2 reads YFSETQ. CDR3 length: 14 amino acids. The V gene end was trimmed by 0 bases and the J gene end by 9 bases; junction bases not matched to a gene: 3.

This clonotype was seen at least ten times. This sequence joins TRBV12-3 or TRBV12-4 and TRBJ2-5; the match to TRBD2 covers 7 bases. There are 15 residues in the CDR3. V shed 3 bases and J 5 bases; nucleotides not matched to a gene: 9. CDR3 amino acids: CASSFSGRGGETQYF. CDR3 sequence (DNA): TGTGCCAGCAGTTTTTCCGGCCGCGGGGGTGAGACCCAGTACTTC.

The table lists this clonotype with many counts. This chain uses TRBV7-2 with TRBJ2-5; maybe TRBD1 (6 bases). The CDR3 length is 15 residues. Germline V gene sequence: CDR1 SGHTA, CDR2 FQGNSA. Trimming stripped 3 bases from V and 4 bases from J, with 15 bases between. CDR3 sequence: CASSFDPRGGETQYF. In nucleotides, the CDR3 is TGTGCCAGCAGCTTTGATCCCCGAGGGGGAGAGACCCAGTACTTC.

This clonotype was recorded many times. V is TRBV7-2 and J is TRBJ2-1, with D maybe TRBD2 (5 bases). V gave up 1 base and J gave up 7 bases, with 8 bases separating them. The CDR3 has 13 residues. Looked up from germline, CDR1 is SGHTA and CDR2 is FQGNSA. The CDR3 DNA follows: TGTGCCAGCAGCTTAGGCAGCGGAAATGAGCAGTTCTTC. Its protein is CASSLGSGNEQFF.

The V call is TRBV29-1, the J call TRBJ2-2, with TRBD1 identical over 10 bases. Germline V gene sequence: CDR1 SQVTM, CDR2 ANQGSEA. This CDR3 comprises 15 residues. The V gene end was trimmed by 7 bases and the J gene end by 3 bases; junction bases not matched to a gene: 8. The CDR3 sequence: CSASDRGRYTGELFF. CDR3 nucleotides: TGCAGCGCGAGTGACAGGGGGCGGTACACCGGGGAGCTGTTTTTT.

The table lists this clonotype with many counts. The chain has TRBV6-6 and TRBJ2-1; D is ambiguous. Germline V gene lookup returns CDR1 MNHNY and CDR2 SVGAGI (reference sequence). V was cut by 3 bases and J by 10 bases, with 10 bases left in between. There are 12 residues in the CDR3. CDR3 loop: CASSYTQYEQFF. The CDR3 DNA reads TGTGCCAGCAGTTATACTCAGTACGAGCAGTTCTTC.

This clonotype was recorded many times. The chain carries TRBV20-1 and TRBJ2-2, with a tentative D call TRBD2 (6 bases). The germline V gene encodes CDR1 DFQATT and CDR2 SNEGSKA (reference sequence). The CDR3 contains 16 residues. Trimming removed 2 bases from V and 6 bases from J, with 19 bases in between. The CDR3: CSARTGWGVRSGELFF. DNA of the CDR3: TGCAGTGCTAGAACCGGCTGGGGGGTTAGGTCCGGGGAGCTGTTTTTT.

Many counts were recorded for this clonotype. The chain has TRBV6-2 or TRBV6-3 and TRBJ1-5; tentatively, D is TRBD1 (6 bases). This CDR3 contains 15 residues. CDR1 is MNHEY and CDR2 is SVGEGT in the germline V gene. V lost 4 bases to trimming and J lost 4 bases, with 14 bases between them. CDR3 DNA sequence: TGTGCCAGCAGTTCCACAAGGACAGCTAATCAGCCCCAGCATTTT. Translated, it gives CASSSTRTANQPQHF.

This clonotype was recorded at least ten times. The rearrangement uses TRBV28 and TRBJ2-2, with D perhaps TRBD2 (6 bases). CDR1 MDHEN and CDR2 SYDVKM come from the germline V gene. The CDR3 has 12 residues. The germline V and J ends were trimmed by 6 bases and 6 bases, with 8 bases remaining between them. CDR3 nucleotides: TGTGCCAGCAGAGGGACTCCCGGGGAGCTGTTTTTT. Its protein product is CASRGTPGELFF.

This clonotype was detected many times. The V call is TRBV20-1, the J call TRBJ1-3, with D unclear. In germline, CDR1 is DFQATT, CDR2 SNEGSKA (reference sequence). The CDR3 extends over 11 amino acids. Trimming shortened V by 5 bases and J by 9 bases, and 11 bases separated the two germline ends. Here the CDR3 reads CSAAGGPTIYF. The CDR3 DNA sequence: TGCAGTGCTGCAGGAGGCCCCACCATATATTTT.

The table lists this clonotype with many counts. The chain is built from TRBV30 and TRBJ1-5; possible D gene TRBD1, 6 bases. The CDR3 has 13 residues. The germline V gene has CDR1 GTSNPN and CDR2 SVGIG (reference sequence). Trimming took off 4 bases at V and 4 bases at J, with 11 bases between the two ends. CDR3 sequence (DNA): TGTGCCTGGAAGGGGGGTATGAATCAGCCCCAGCATTTT. The encoded protein is CAWKGGMNQPQHF.

In this sample, this clonotype turned up many times. This chain connects TRBV15 to TRBJ2-1; 13 bases match TRBD2. CDR3 length: 17 amino acids. Germline V CDR1 and CDR2: LNHNV, YYDKDF (reference sequence). Losses at the gene ends were 2 bases for V and 9 bases for J; bases not matched to a gene: 10. The CDR3 loop is CATSRSRTSGGNSEQFF. The CDR3 region has the DNA TGTGCCACCAGCAGATCCAGGACTAGCGGGGGTAATAGTGAGCAGTTCTTC.

This clonotype was picked up many times. This sequence joins TRBV12-3 or TRBV12-4 and TRBJ2-1; possibly TRBD1 for D (5 bases). CDR3 size: 12 residues. Deletions cut 2 bases from V and 9 bases from J, with 8 bases between. Written as DNA, the CDR3 is TGTGCCAGCAGTTTAAGGGGAAGTGAGCAGTTCTTC. The encoded protein is CASSLRGSEQFF.

This clonotype has ten or more counts. V usage is TRBV5-1 and J usage is TRBJ1-5; unclear D gene. The CDR3 loop spans 13 amino acids. CDR1 SGHRS and CDR2 YFSETQ come from the germline V gene. The germline V and J ends were trimmed by 0 bases and 6 bases, with 7 bases remaining between them. The CDR3 DNA follows: TGCGCCAGCAGCTTGGGTTTATCTCAGCCCCAGCATTTT. Protein product: CASSLGLSQPQHF.

The chain carries TRBV6-6 and TRBJ1-3; no definite D call. V was clipped by 7 bases and J by 3 bases, with 10 bases between them. The CDR3 runs to 13 residues. Germline loops: CDR1 MNHNY, CDR2 SVGAGI (reference sequence). This CDR3 is CASTVRDGNTIYF. The CDR3 DNA is TGTGCCAGCACAGTTCGCGATGGAAACACCATATATTTT.

This clonotype was seen at least ten times. The chain employs TRBV28 and TRBJ2-7; 9 bases line up with TRBD2. After removal of 2 bases from V and 4 bases from J, the junction contained 6 bases not matched to a gene. This CDR3 has 15 amino acids. The V gene's germline CDR1 is MDHEN and CDR2 SYDVKM. The CDR3 coding sequence is TGTGCCAGCAGTTTAGGGGCTAGCGGGGCTTACGAGCAGTACTTC. Protein: CASSLGASGAYEQYF.

Many counts were recorded for this clonotype. V gene TRBV7-9 combines with J gene TRBJ1-1; unclear D gene. Germline CDR1 reads SEHNR; CDR2 reads FQNEAQ (reference sequence). This CDR3 comprises 13 residues. V was trimmed by 7 bases and J by 1 base, leaving 10 bases between them. The CDR3 loop is CASTFTPNTEAFF. In nucleotides, the CDR3 is TGTGCCAGCACCTTCACACCGAACACTGAAGCTTTCTTT.

This clonotype turned up a few times. The chain uses TRBV20-1 and TRBJ2-7, with D uncertain. Trimming removed 0 bases from V and 4 bases from J, with 10 bases in between. Germline CDR1 DFQATT, CDR2 SNEGSKA (reference sequence). The length of the CDR3 is 13 residues. This CDR3 reads CSARDPNWYEQYF. The CDR3, as DNA: TGCAGTGCTAGAGACCCCAACTGGTACGAGCAGTACTTC.

This clonotype has only a few counts. The J gene is TRBJ2-2, the V gene TRBV6-1; 8 bases line up with TRBD1. The CDR3 length is 13 residues. The junction had 5 bases not matched to a gene; V was cut back by 1 base and J by 13 bases. The germline CDR1 and CDR2 sequences are MNHNS and SASEGT. CDR3 DNA: TGTGCCAGCAGTGAAGTCTCGGGGACAGGGCTGTTTTTT. This sequence encodes CASSEVSGTGLFF.

There are many counts of this clonotype. J is TRBJ2-5 and V is TRBV28; D is unresolved. Trimming shortened V by 8 bases and J by 4 bases, and 14 bases separated the two germline ends. Germline CDR1 reads MDHEN; CDR2 reads SYDVKM. This CDR3 is 13 amino acids long. CDR3 DNA: TGTGCCAGCGCCCGACGGAACACAGAGACCCAGTACTTC. Encoded protein: CASARRNTETQYF.

In this sample, this clonotype turned up many times. The chain links TRBV24-1 to TRBJ2-7; TRBD1 matches 7 bases. Germline loops: CDR1 KGHDR, CDR2 SFDVKD. The CDR3 is made up of 16 amino acids. V lost 4 bases to trimming and J lost 3 bases; unmatched junction nucleotides: 11. CDR3 DNA sequence: TGTGCCACCAGTGACCCCCGGACAGGAGATATCTACGAGCAGTACTTC. It yields the protein CATSDPRTGDIYEQYF.

A note on this clonotype: A much larger clone sits a single nucleotide away, making a read error possible. This sequence joins TRBV20-1 and TRBJ2-1, with D maybe TRBD2 (7 bases). Germline V gene data show CDR1 as DFQATT and CDR2 as SNEGSKA (reference sequence). Between the trimmed V and J ends, which lost 4 bases and 6 bases, there was a span of 13 bases. The CDR3 has 13 amino acids. The CDR3 loop reads CSANRGGANEQFF. DNA for the CDR3: TGCAGTGCTAATAGAGGGGGGGCCAATGAGCAGTTCTTC.